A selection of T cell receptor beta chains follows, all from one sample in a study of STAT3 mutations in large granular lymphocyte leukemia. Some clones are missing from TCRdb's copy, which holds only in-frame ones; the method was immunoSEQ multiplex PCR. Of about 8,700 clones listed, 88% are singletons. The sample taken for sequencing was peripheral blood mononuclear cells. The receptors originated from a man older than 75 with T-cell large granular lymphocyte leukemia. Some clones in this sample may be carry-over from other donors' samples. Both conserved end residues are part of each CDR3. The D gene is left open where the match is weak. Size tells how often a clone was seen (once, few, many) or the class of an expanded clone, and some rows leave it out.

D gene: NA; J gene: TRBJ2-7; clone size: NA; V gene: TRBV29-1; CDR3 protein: CSVVSGLGGLASYEQYF; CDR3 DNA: TGCAGCGTTGTTTCAGGGCTGGGGGGGCTAGCCTCCTACGAGCAGTACTTC
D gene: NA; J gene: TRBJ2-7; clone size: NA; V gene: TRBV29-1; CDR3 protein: CSVGAMGGTYEQYF; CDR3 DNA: TGCAGCGTTGGGGCGATGGGGGGCACCTACGAGCAGTACTTC
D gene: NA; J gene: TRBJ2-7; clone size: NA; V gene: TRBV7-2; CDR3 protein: CASSLQGQAYEQYF; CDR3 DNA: TGTGCCAGCAGCTTGCAGGGACAAGCCTACGAGCAGTACTTC
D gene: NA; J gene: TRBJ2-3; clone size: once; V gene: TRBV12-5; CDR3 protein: CASDPPGGSGTRDTQYF; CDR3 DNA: TGTGCTAGTGACCCGCCGGGGGGCTCCGGCACGAGAGATACGCAGTATTTT
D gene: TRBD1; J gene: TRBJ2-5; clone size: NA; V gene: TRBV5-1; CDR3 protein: CASSGQGTGGETQYF; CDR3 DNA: TGCGCCAGCAGCGGACAAGGGACAGGGGGAGAGACCCAGTACTTC
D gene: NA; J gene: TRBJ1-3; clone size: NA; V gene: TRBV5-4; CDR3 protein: CASSLEGGNTIYF; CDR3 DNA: TGTGCCAGCAGCTTGGAAGGGGGAAACACCATATATTTT
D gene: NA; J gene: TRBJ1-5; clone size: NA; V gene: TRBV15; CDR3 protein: CATSRDQAQPQHF; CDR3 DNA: TGTGCCACCAGCAGAGATCAGGCTCAGCCCCAGCATTTT
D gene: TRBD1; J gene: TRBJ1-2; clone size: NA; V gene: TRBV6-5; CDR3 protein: CASSPTGVHGYTF; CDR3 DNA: TGTGCCAGCAGTCCGACAGGGGTACATGGCTACACCTTC
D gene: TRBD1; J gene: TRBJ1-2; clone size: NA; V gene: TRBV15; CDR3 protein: CATRGQGGTGYTF; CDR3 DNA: TGTGCCACCAGAGGACAGGGAGGGACTGGCTACACCTTC
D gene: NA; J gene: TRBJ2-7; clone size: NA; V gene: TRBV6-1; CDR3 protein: CASGGWAYEQYF; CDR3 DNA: TGTGCCAGCGGGGGTTGGGCATACGAGCAGTACTTC
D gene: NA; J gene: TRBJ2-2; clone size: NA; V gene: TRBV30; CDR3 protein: CAWSEGTGELFF; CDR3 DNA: TGTGCCTGGAGTGAGGGCACCGGGGAGCTGTTTTTT
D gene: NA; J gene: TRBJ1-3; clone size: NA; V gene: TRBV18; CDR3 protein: CASSPRAAGLSGNTIYF; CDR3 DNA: TGTGCCAGCTCACCAAGGGCCGCGGGTCTCTCTGGAAACACCATATATTTT
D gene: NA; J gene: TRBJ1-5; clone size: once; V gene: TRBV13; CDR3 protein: CASSHGRSNQPQHF; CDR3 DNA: TGTGCCAGCAGCCACGGGAGGTCAAATCAGCCCCAGCATTTT
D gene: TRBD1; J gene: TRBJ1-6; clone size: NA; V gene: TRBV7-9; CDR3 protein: CASSLTGTGDSPLHF; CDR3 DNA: TGTGCCAGCAGCTTAACAGGGACAGGGGATTCACCCCTCCACTTT
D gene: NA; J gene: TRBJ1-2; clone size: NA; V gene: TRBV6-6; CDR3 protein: CASSPARQAGGYTF; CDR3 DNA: TGTGCCAGCAGTCCTGCGCGGCAGGCGGGTGGCTACACCTTC
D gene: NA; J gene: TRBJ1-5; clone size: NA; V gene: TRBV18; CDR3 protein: CASSPPGGENQPQHF; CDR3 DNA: TGTGCCAGCTCACCTCCGGGAGGGGAAAATCAGCCCCAGCATTTT
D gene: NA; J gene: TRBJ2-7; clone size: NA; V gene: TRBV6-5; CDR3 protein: CASSYSPTGTYEQYF; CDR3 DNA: TGTGCCAGCAGTTACTCCCCGACAGGAACCTACGAGCAGTACTTC
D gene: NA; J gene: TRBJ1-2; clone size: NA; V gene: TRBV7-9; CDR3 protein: CASSLASGRAGYTF; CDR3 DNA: TGTGCCAGCAGCTTAGCGAGCGGTCGAGCAGGCTACACCTTC
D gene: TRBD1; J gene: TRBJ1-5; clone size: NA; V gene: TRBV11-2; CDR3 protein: CASSFPSGQGRGNQPQHF; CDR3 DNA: TGTGCCAGCAGCTTCCCCTCGGGACAGGGGAGAGGCAATCAGCCCCAGCATTTT
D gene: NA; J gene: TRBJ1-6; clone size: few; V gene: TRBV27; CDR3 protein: CASSLGTGSGVNSPLHF; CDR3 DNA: TGTGCCAGCAGTTTAGGGACCGGCTCGGGTGTTAATTCACCCCTCCACTTT
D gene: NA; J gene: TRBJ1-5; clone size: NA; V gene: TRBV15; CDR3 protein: CATSRDTQPQHF; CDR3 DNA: TGTGCCACCAGCAGAGATACCCAGCCCCAGCATTTT
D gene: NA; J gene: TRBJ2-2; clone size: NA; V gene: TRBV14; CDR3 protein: CASRTLGDGELFF; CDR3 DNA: TGTGCCAGCAGGACCCTAGGGGACGGGGAGCTGTTTTTT
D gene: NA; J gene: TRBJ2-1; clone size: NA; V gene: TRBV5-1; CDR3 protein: CASSVQELTYNEQFF; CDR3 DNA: TGCGCCAGCAGCGTACAGGAACTAACCTACAATGAGCAGTTCTTC
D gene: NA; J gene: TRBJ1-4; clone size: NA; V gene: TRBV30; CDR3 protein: CAWTVDRWEKLFF; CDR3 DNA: TGTGCCTGGACCGTGGACAGATGGGAAAAACTGTTTTTT
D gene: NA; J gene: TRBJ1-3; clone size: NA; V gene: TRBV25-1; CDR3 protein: CASRGSRAASGNTIYF; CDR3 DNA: TGTGCCAGCAGAGGGTCCCGGGCGGCCTCTGGAAACACCATATATTTT
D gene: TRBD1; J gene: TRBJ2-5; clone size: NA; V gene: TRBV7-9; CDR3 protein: CASSLGRDRETQYF; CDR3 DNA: TGTGCCAGCAGCTTAGGCCGGGACAGAGAGACCCAGTACTTC
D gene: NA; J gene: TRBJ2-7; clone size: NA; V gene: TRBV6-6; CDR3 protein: CASSYAWGAGEQYF; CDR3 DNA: TGTGCCAGCAGCTACGCGTGGGGTGCGGGCGAGCAGTACTTC
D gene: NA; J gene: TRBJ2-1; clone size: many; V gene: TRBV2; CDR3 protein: CATPGLIYNEQFF; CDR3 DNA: TGTGCCACACCGGGACTGATATACAATGAGCAGTTCTTC
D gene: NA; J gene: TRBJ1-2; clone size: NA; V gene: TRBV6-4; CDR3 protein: CASSEYHGNYGYTF; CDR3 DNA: TGTGCCAGCAGTGAATACCACGGGAACTATGGCTACACCTTC
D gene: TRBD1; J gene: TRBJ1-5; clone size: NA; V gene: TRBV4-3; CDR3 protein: CASSQDVDRADNQPQHF; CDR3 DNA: TGCGCCAGCAGCCAAGATGTGGACAGGGCGGACAATCAGCCCCAGCATTTT
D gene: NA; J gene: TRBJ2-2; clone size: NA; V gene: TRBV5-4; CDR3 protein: CASSLDRVGTGELFF; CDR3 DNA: TGTGCCAGCAGCTTGGACAGGGTCGGCACCGGGGAGCTGTTTTTT
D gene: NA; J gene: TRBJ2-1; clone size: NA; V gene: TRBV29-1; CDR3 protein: CSVEGLYNEQFF; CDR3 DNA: TGCAGCGTTGAAGGTTTGTACAATGAGCAGTTCTTC
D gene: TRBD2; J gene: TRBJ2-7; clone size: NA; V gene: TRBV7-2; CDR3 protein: CASSTSSGGAYEQYF; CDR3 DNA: TGTGCCAGCAGCACCTCTAGCGGGGGGGCCTACGAGCAGTACTTC
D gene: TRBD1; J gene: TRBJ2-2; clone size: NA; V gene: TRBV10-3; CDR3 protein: CAITGGIPGELFF; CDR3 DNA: TGTGCCATCACAGGGGGCATTCCCGGGGAGCTGTTTTTT
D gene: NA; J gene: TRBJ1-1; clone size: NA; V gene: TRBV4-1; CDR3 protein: CASSQDRGAVGTEAFF; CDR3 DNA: TGCGCCAGCAGCCAAGATCGGGGGGCGGTGGGGACTGAAGCTTTCTTT
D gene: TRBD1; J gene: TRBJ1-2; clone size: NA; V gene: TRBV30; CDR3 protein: CARKVFGTDANYGYTF; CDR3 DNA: TGTGCCCGTAAAGTTTTCGGGACAGATGCTAACTATGGCTACACCTTC
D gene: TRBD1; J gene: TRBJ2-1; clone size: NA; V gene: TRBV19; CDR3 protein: CASSLGQANEQFF; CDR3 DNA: TGTGCCAGTAGTCTGGGACAGGCCAATGAGCAGTTCTTC
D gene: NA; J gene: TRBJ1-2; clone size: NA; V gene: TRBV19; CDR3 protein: CASSTDVYGYTF; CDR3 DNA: TGTGCCAGTAGTACGGACGTCTATGGCTACACCTTC
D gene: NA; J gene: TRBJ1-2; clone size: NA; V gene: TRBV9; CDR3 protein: CASSESTTGYGYTF; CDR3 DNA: TGTGCCAGCAGCGAGAGTACGACAGGCTATGGCTACACCTTC
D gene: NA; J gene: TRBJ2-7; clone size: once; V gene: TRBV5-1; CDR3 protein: CASSLAGYTYEQYF; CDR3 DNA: TGCGCCAGCAGCTTGGCCGGGTACACCTACGAGCAGTACTTC
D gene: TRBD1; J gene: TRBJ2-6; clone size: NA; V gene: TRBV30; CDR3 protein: CAWGTGQGVGANVLTF; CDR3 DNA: TGTGCCTGGGGGACGGGACAGGGAGTTGGGGCCAACGTCCTGACTTTC
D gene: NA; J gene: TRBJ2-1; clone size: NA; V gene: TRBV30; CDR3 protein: CAWSVLGPEQFF; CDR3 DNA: TGTGCCTGGAGTGTACTGGGGCCTGAGCAGTTCTTC
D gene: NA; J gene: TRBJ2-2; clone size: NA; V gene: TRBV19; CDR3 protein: CASNRLWANAGELFF; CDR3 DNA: TGTGCCAGTAATAGGCTTTGGGCAAACGCCGGGGAGCTGTTTTTT
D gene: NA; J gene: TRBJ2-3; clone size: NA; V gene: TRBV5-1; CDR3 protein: CASSSEGGHPDTQYF; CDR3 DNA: TGCGCCAGCAGCTCCGAGGGGGGGCATCCAGATACGCAGTATTTT
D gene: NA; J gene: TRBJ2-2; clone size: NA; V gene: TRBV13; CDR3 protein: CASSLGGGELFF; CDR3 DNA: TGTGCCAGCAGCTTAGGGGGCGGGGAGCTGTTTTTT
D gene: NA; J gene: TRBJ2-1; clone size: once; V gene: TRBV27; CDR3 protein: CASSLFPVLGLFF; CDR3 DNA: TGTGCCAGCAGTTTATTTCCAGTATTAGGTCTGTTCTTC
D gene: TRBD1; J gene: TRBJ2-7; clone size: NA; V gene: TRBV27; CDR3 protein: CASSYQTGQGFVYEQYF; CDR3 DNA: TGTGCCAGCAGTTACCAGACGGGACAGGGTTTCGTCTACGAGCAGTACTTC
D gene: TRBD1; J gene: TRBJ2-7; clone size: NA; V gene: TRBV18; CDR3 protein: CASSTTGGGNEQYF; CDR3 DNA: TGTGCCAGCTCAACGACAGGGGGAGGAAACGAGCAGTACTTC
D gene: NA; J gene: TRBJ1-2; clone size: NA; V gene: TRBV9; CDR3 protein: CASTRGINYGYTF; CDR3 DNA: TGTGCCAGCACCCGGGGGATTAACTATGGCTACACCTTC
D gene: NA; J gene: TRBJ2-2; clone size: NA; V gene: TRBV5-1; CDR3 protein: CASSRPEANTGELFF; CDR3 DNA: TGCGCCAGCAGCCGGCCAGAGGCGAACACCGGGGAGCTGTTTTTT
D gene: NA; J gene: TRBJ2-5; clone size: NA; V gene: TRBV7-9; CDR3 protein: CASSLSAVQETQYF; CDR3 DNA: TGTGCCAGCAGCTTATCAGCGGTCCAAGAGACCCAGTACTTC